This section outlines one T cell receptor beta chain sequence together with its context. An assay was performed, and its level was deep. In the authors' methods: Filtering was not the same, since immunoSEQ gave junction-only sequences without quality scores. Using immunoSEQ multiplex PCR, the repertoire was profiled, and TCRdb retains in-frame clones only, with some absent. V and J calls and clone size are copied from that table; D and trimming were computed from the DNA. The repertoire holds under 850,000 clones, with roughly 72% as singletons. V lost 5 bases and J lost 0, with 8 bases in between. The germline gives CDR1 MNHEY, CDR2 SVGAGI. The CDR3 spans 14 residues. These data originate in a study of shared clonotypes between healthy human individuals. About the research overall: Per-donor plates numbered three CD4 naive, three CD4 memory, two CD8 naive and one CD8 memory.

The specimen sequenced was memory CD4+ T cells sorted from blood. Subset in this sample: CD45RA-negative fraction. The J gene is TRBJ1-3, the V gene TRBV6-5; D not certain. The clonotype was recovered from a woman between 25 and 40 years old in good health. In DNA, the CDR3 is TGTGCCAGCAGTCCCTCGTTCTCTGGAAACACCATATATTTT. Translating it yields CASSPSFSGNTIYF.